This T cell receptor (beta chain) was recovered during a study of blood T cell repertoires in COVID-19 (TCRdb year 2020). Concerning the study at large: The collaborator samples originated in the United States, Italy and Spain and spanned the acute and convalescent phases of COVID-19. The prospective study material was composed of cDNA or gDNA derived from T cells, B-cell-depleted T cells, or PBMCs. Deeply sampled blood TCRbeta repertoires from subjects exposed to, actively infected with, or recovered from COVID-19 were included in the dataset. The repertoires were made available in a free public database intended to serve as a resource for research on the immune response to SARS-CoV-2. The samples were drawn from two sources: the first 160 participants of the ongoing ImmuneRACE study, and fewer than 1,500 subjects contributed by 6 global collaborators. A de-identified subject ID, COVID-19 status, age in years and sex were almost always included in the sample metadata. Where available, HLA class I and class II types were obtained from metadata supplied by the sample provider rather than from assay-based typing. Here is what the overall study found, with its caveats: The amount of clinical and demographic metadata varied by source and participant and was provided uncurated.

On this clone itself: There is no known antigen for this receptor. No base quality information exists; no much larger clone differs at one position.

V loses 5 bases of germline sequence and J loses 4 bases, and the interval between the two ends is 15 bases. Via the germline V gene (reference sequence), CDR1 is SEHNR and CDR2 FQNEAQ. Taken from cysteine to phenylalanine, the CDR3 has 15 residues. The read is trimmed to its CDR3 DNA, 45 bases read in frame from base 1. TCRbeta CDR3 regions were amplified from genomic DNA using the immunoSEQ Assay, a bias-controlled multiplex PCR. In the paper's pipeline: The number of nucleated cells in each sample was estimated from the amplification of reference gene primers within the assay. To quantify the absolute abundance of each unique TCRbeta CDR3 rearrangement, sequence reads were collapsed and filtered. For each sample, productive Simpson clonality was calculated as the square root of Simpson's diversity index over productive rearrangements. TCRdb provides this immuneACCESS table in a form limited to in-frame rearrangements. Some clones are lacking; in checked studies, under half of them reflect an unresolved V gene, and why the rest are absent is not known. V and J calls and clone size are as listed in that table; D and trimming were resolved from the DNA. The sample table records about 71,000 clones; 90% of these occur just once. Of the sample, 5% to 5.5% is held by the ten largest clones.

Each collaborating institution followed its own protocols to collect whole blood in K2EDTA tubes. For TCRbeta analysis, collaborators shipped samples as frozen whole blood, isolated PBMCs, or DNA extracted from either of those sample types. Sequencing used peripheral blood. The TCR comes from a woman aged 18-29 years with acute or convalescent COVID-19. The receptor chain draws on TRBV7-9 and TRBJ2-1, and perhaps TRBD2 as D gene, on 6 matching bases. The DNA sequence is TGTGCCAGCAGCCCCCGGACCGGGGGTTACAATGAGCAGTTCTTC. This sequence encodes CASSPRTGGYNEQFF.